One TCR beta chain is described in this entry. What it binds is unknown. The CDR3 sequence is 14 residues long. Germline CDR1 and CDR2: MNHNY and SVGAGI (reference sequence). V lost 7 bases and J 2 bases, leaving 14 bases between the germline ends. Some clones are missing from TCRdb's copy, which holds only in-frame ones; the method was immunoSEQ multiplex PCR. Of roughly 2.2 million clones in the sample, 85% to 95% were seen once. The data were obtained in a study of shared clonotypes between healthy human individuals. Background on the study: CD4 naive and memory got three plates each, CD8 naive two, CD8 memory one. Points from the study as a whole: The authors expected sequencing depth to affect clonotype sharing among donors.

Sequencing was performed on naive CD4+ T cells from PBMCs. This sample's subset: CD45RA+ positively selected. The sequence derives from a man between 18 and 29 years old in good health. Some clones in this sample may be carry-over from other donors' samples. This chain uses TRBV6-6 with TRBJ1-2, with D possibly matching TRBD1 (5 bases). The CDR3 reads CASISREKNYGYTF. CDR3 DNA: TGTGCCAGCATCTCCAGGGAGAAAAACTATGGCTACACCTTC.